These 32 T cell receptor beta chains originate from one sample sequenced in a study of blood T cell repertoires in COVID-19 (dated by TCRdb to 2020 to 2022). The method was the immunoSEQ multiplex PCR assay. As stored in TCRdb, this immuneACCESS dataset retains in-frame rearrangements with V and J assigned. A fraction of the clones does not appear; measured against another copy, unresolved V genes explain less than half of the discrepancy, and the remainder lacks a known reason. The sample has 200,000 to 300,000 clones on record, 80% to 90% of them singletons. Roughly 3% of the sample rests with the top ten. Sequenced sample: PBMCs or T cells enriched from blood (not recorded which). Receptor source: a woman aged 40 to 50 who had been exposed to COVID-19.

This clone was observed once. The CDR3 here is CASSPDSGGNGYTF. In nucleotides, the CDR3 is TGTGCCAGCTCACCCGACTCAGGGGGGAATGGCTACACCTTC. This chain connects TRBV18 to TRBJ1-2; 7 bases agree with TRBD1. The CDR3 covers 14 residues. Germline CDR1 reads KGHSH; CDR2 reads LQKENI. J lost 6 bases, V lost 3 bases, and 7 bases had no gene match.

The J gene is TRBJ1-5, the V gene TRBV4-3; 7 nucleotides line up with TRBD1. There are 18 residues in the CDR3. Trimming cost V 0 bases and J 2 bases; bases outside gene matches: 10. Looked up from germline, CDR1 is LGHNA and CDR2 is YSLEER. For the CDR3, the DNA is TGCGCCAGCAGCCAAGATTATGGGGCAGGGACAGGCAATCAGCCCCAGCATTTT. Amino acid sequence: CASSQDYGAGTGNQPQHF.

The CDR3 protein is CASSQTGDKGQPQHF. The CDR3 DNA reads as TGCGCCAGCAGCCAAACAGGGGATAAGGGTCAGCCCCAGCATTTT. This rearrangement joins TRBV5-1 to TRBJ1-5; TRBD1 matches 7 bases. J was trimmed by 6 bases and V by 4 bases; bases with no gene match: 10. The germline gives CDR1 SGHRS, CDR2 YFSETQ. This CDR3 has 15 amino acids. The variable domain in full, with the rest retrieved from reference TRBV5-1 and TRBJ1-5, is KAGVTQTPRYLIKTRGQQVTLSCSPISGHRSVSWYQQTPGQGLQFLFEYFSETQRNKGNFPGRFSGRQFSNSRSEMNVSTLELGDSALYLCASSQTGDKGQPQHFGDGTRLSIL.

The rearrangement joins TRBV19 to TRBJ2-1; 10 nucleotides align to TRBD2. This CDR3 region has 13 residues. Looked up from germline, CDR1 is LNHDA and CDR2 is SQIVND (reference sequence). Germline trimming cut 11 bases from V and 8 bases from J; bases unmatched to any gene: 9. The CDR3 nucleotides are TGTGCCGGAAATAGCGGGGGGTTTGATGAGCAGTTCTTC. It yields the protein CAGNSGGFDEQFF.

The chain uses TRBV12-5 and TRBJ2-1; D is possibly TRBD2 (5 bases). V was shortened by 3 bases and J by 3 bases, with 6 bases between the two germline ends. CDR1 and CDR2 from the germline V gene are LGHNT and FRNRAP. The CDR3 runs 13 residues. Here the CDR3 reads CASGLRGYNEQFF. The CDR3 nucleotides are TGTGCTAGTGGTTTACGGGGCTACAATGAGCAGTTCTTC.

With respect to this clone: Its ends do not fully match the called genes, so a read error is possible. Other DNA sequences of this sample code for an identical CDR3. In nucleotides, the CDR3 is TGTGCCAGCAGCTTGGCCGGGACAGCCAACTATGGCTACACCTTC. Protein: CASSLAGTANYGYTF. This chain links TRBV5-1 with TRBJ1-2; TRBD1 agrees at 7 bases. This CDR3 is 15 amino acids long. CDR1 and CDR2 (germline): SGHRS, YFSETQ. Based on the CDR3 plus reference TRBV5-1 and TRBJ1-2, the full variable domain is KAGVTQTPRYLIKTRGQQVTLSCSPISGHRSVSWYQQTPGQGLQFLFEYFSETQRNKGNFPGRFSGRQFSNSRSEMNVSTLELGDSALYLCASSLAGTANYGYTFGSGTRLTVV.

The chain couples TRBV25-1 to TRBJ2-7; 10 nucleotides align to TRBD2. This CDR3 has 14 amino acids. Looked up from germline, CDR1 is MGHDK and CDR2 is SYGVNS. J was trimmed by 4 bases and V by 7 bases; bases with no gene match: 7. CDR3 DNA: TGTGCCAGCAATCGAGCGGGGGGGCCTTACGAGCAGTACTTC. It codes for CASNRAGGPYEQYF.

This clone was observed a single time. This rearrangement joins TRBV7-6 to TRBJ2-6; 10 bases map to TRBD1. The CDR3 runs to 17 residues. CDR1 and CDR2 from the germline V gene are SGHVS and FNYEAQ. V was clipped by 5 bases and J by 0 bases; unmatched bases: 4. The CDR3 reads CASSQGQGRSGANVLTF. Here the CDR3 DNA reads TGTGCCAGCAGCCAGGGACAGGGGCGCTCTGGGGCCAACGTCCTGACTTTC.

The rearrangement links TRBV11-3 to TRBJ2-4; D may be TRBD2 (6 bases). This CDR3 region has 12 residues. V lost 6 bases and J 6 bases, leaving 9 bases between the germline ends. Germline lookup yields CDR1 SGHNT and CDR2 YENEEA. CDR3 protein: CASSDSGNIQYF. In DNA form, the CDR3 reads TGTGCCAGCAGTGATAGCGGAAACATTCAGTACTTC.

V gene TRBV6-2 or TRBV6-3 combines with J gene TRBJ1-4; no clear D gene. Germline V gene data show CDR1 as MNHEY and CDR2 as SVGEGT. This CDR3 has 13 residues. The V gene lost 2 bases and the J gene lost 14 bases, with 15 bases spanning the gap. CDR3 region: CASSYRGRIRLFF. The CDR3 coding sequence is TGTGCCAGCAGTTACCGGGGAAGGATAAGGCTGTTTTTT.

This chain connects TRBV11-2 to TRBJ1-1; 7 bases agree with TRBD1. The length of the CDR3 is 13 residues. CDR1 is SGHAT and CDR2 is FQNNGV in the germline V gene. Germline trimming cut 4 bases from V and 3 bases from J; bases unmatched to any gene: 2. CDR3 nucleotide sequence: TGTGCCAGCAGCTCAGACAGGGACACTGAAGCTTTCTTT. The encoded protein is CASSSDRDTEAFF.

Written as DNA, the CDR3 is TGTGCCACCAGTGATCCTTCAGGGTTAGATGGGCCCCAGCATTTT. Protein: CATSDPSGLDGPQHF. V is TRBV24-1 and J is TRBJ1-5, with D possibly matching TRBD1 (5 bases). Germline CDR1 KGHDR, CDR2 SFDVKD. The CDR3 has 15 residues. The germline V and J ends were trimmed by 3 bases and 9 bases, with 17 bases remaining between them.

This clone was seen just once. The CDR3 spells CASSQEGQQETQYF. CDR3 nucleotides: TGCGCCAGCAGCCAAGAAGGACAGCAAGAGACCCAGTACTTC. The V gene is TRBV4-3, the J gene TRBJ2-5; D possibly corresponds to TRBD1 (6 bases). Trimming removed 0 bases from V and 2 bases from J, with 7 bases in between. The CDR3 loop spans 14 amino acids. The germline gives CDR1 LGHNA, CDR2 YSLEER.

V gene TRBV4-2 combines with J gene TRBJ1-6, with D uncertain. CDR3 length: 16 amino acids. Germline values: CDR1 LGHNA, CDR2 YNFKEQ. V dropped 4 bases and J dropped 7 bases, with 17 bases sitting between them. The DNA of the CDR3 is TGTGCCAGCAGCCTCTACGGATCGGGGTCGAATTCACCCCTCCACTTT. Translated, it gives CASSLYGSGSNSPLHF.

This sequence joins TRBV5-1 and TRBJ1-6; no clear D gene. CDR3 length: 14 residues. CDR1 and CDR2 (germline): SGHRS, YFSETQ. Between the trimmed V and J ends, which lost 0 bases and 10 bases, there was a span of 11 bases. The CDR3 is CASSLGQEESPLHF. The CDR3, as DNA: TGCGCCAGCAGCTTGGGGCAGGAGGAGTCACCCCTCCACTTT.

The chain couples TRBV30 to TRBJ1-2; 9 nucleotides align to TRBD1. Germline V CDR1 and CDR2: GTSNPN, SVGIG (reference sequence). The trim removed 2 bases at V and 6 bases at J, leaving 13 bases unmatched. The CDR3 extends over 16 amino acids. The CDR3 DNA sequence: TGTGCCTGGAGTACCCCTGGGACAGGGAAGAAGGATGGCTACACCTTC. This gives the protein CAWSTPGTGKKDGYTF.

The gene calls are TRBV12-5 and TRBJ1-1; possibly TRBD1 for D (6 bases). CDR1 is LGHNT and CDR2 is FRNRAP in the germline V gene. Trimming removed 7 bases at V and 4 bases at J, with 13 bases between. The CDR3 runs 13 residues. The CDR3 is CASVGGRSTEAFF. Here the CDR3 DNA reads TGTGCTAGTGTGGGGGGGCGAAGCACTGAAGCTTTCTTT.

The chain recombines TRBV6-4 with TRBJ2-6, with D possibly matching TRBD1 (5 bases). This CDR3 comprises 17 residues. Germline CDR1 and CDR2: MRHNA and SNTAGT. V was clipped by 2 bases and J by 0 bases, with 11 bases between them. DNA of the CDR3: TGTGCCAGCAGTGACACCGGACAACACTCTGGGGCCAACGTCCTGACTTTC. This sequence encodes CASSDTGQHSGANVLTF.

V gene TRBV7-9 combines with J gene TRBJ1-1; TRBD1 matches 12 bases. Germline V gene lookup returns CDR1 SEHNR and CDR2 FQNEAQ (reference sequence). This CDR3 region has 18 residues. After removal of 2 bases from V and 1 base from J, the junction contained 8 bases not matched to a gene. This CDR3 is CASSLRGTGGGQNTEAFF. The CDR3, as DNA: TGTGCCAGCAGCTTAAGGGGGACAGGGGGCGGCCAGAACACTGAAGCTTTCTTT. Drawing the rest from reference TRBV7-9 and TRBJ1-1, the complete variable domain is DTGVSQNPRHKITKRGQNVTFRCDPISEHNRLYWYRQTLGQGPEFLTYFQNEAQLEKSRLLSDRFSAERPKGSFSTLEIQRTEQGDSAMYLCASSLRGTGGGQNTEAFFGQGTRLTVV.

CDR3 sequence reads: CATSRGGETQYF. CDR3 sequence (DNA): TGTGCCACCAGTAGGGGGGGGGAGACCCAGTACTTC. The rearrangement uses TRBV24-1 and TRBJ2-5, with D possibly matching TRBD2 (7 bases). The length of the CDR3 is 12 residues. The V and J ends lost 6 bases and 5 bases respectively, with 9 bases between them. CDR1 is KGHDR, CDR2 SFDVKD, per germline.

J is TRBJ1-4 and V is TRBV4-1; TRBD1 agrees at 7 bases. V gave up 4 bases and J gave up 0 bases; unmatched junction bases: 11. The CDR3 contains 18 residues. Looked up from germline, CDR1 is MGHRA and CDR2 is YSYEKL. This CDR3 reads CASSRTGEPVATNEKLFF. As DNA, the CDR3 is TGCGCCAGCAGCCGGACAGGAGAACCTGTTGCAACTAATGAAAAACTGTTTTTT.

The DNA of the CDR3 is TGTGCCAGTAGTTATCAGGGTCGGAATTCACCCCTCCACTTT. Protein product: CASSYQGRNSPLHF. V usage is TRBV19 and J usage is TRBJ1-6; possibly TRBD1 for D (5 bases). Germline lookup yields CDR1 LNHDA and CDR2 SQIVND (reference sequence). The V end lost 5 bases, the J end lost 7 bases, and 12 bases lay between the germline ends. CDR3 size: 14 residues.

The chain carries TRBV28 and TRBJ1-6, with D unclear. The length of the CDR3 is 14 residues. The germline V gene has CDR1 MDHEN and CDR2 SYDVKM. V was shortened by 5 bases and J by 7 bases, with 12 bases between the two germline ends. CDR3 residues: CASSAPLRNSPLHF. The CDR3 coding sequence is TGTGCCAGCAGTGCCCCACTTAGAAATTCACCCCTCCACTTT.

V and J are TRBV5-6 and TRBJ1-1; TRBD1 is a possible D gene (6 bases). The CDR3 is 14 amino acids. V dropped 2 bases and J dropped 2 bases, with 10 bases sitting between them. Germline CDR1 SGHDT, CDR2 YYEEEE. The CDR3 bases are TGTGCCAGCAGCTTTGGACAGTTCAACACTGAAGCTTTCTTT. This sequence encodes CASSFGQFNTEAFF.

This chain links TRBV3-1 (or the pseudogene TRBV3-2) with TRBJ1-1, with TRBD1 matching 11 bases. The CDR3 runs 14 residues. J gave up 4 bases and V 6 bases, and 4 bases lay outside the gene matches. Germline CDR1 reads LGHDT; CDR2 reads YNNKEL (reference sequence). The CDR3 loop reads CASSRTGGVTEAFF. CDR3 nucleotide sequence: TGTGCCAGCAGTCGGACAGGGGGCGTCACTGAAGCTTTCTTT.

The rearrangement joins TRBV4-2 to TRBJ1-5; 10 nucleotides align to TRBD1. This CDR3 is built from 19 residues. CDR1 and CDR2 from the germline V gene are LGHNA and YNFKEQ. The trim removed 1 base at V and 5 bases at J, leaving 14 bases unmatched. The CDR3 nucleotides read TGTGCCAGCAGCCAAGTAGTCGACGGGACAGGGGCTAGGGATCAGCCCCAGCATTTT. This codes for CASSQVVDGTGARDQPQHF.

The chain is built from TRBV6-5 and TRBJ1-2; 8 bases are shared with TRBD1. V trimming: 6 bases; J trimming: 3 bases; junction bases outside the gene matches: 9. The CDR3 has 15 amino acids. In germline, CDR1 is MNHEY, CDR2 SVGAGI. Written as DNA, the CDR3 is TGTGCCAGCAGCCGTTACAGGGGGGGGTACTATGGCTACACCTTC. Its translation: CASSRYRGGYYGYTF.

The gene calls are TRBV29-1 and TRBJ2-1, with D uncertain. CDR3 length: 14 residues. Germline V CDR1 and CDR2: SQVTM, ANQGSEA. Between the trimmed V and J ends, which lost 7 bases and 9 bases, there was a span of 22 bases. The CDR3 DNA follows: TGCAGCGCCAGACCAACCTTAGCATCCCTTGAGCAGTTCTTC. This codes for CSARPTLASLEQFF.

The chain employs TRBV18 and TRBJ2-5, with D tentatively TRBD1 (6 bases). This CDR3 comprises 14 residues. CDR1 is KGHSH and CDR2 is LQKENI in the germline V gene. V was trimmed by 0 bases and J by 3 bases, leaving 8 bases between them. CDR3 sequence: CASSPPSGEETQYF. The CDR3 nucleotides are TGTGCCAGCTCACCACCGTCAGGGGAAGAGACCCAGTACTTC.

V and J are TRBV7-8 and TRBJ1-3; no definite D call. Deletions cut 1 base from V and 3 bases from J, with 7 bases between. CDR1 and CDR2 from the germline V gene are SGHVS and FQNEAQ. CDR3 length: 14 residues. The CDR3 sequence: CASSLGVVGNTIYF. CDR3 coding DNA: TGTGCCAGCAGCTTAGGTGTAGTTGGAAACACCATATATTTT.

V usage is TRBV6-5 and J usage is TRBJ1-1, with D possibly matching TRBD1 (6 bases). This CDR3 region has 15 residues. V was trimmed by 5 bases and J by 1 base, leaving 14 bases between them. Germline assignment: CDR1 MNHEY and CDR2 SVGAGI. The CDR3 nucleotides are TGTGCCAGCAGTCCCGAGGGGGAGGGGAACACTGAAGCTTTCTTT. This translates into CASSPEGEGNTEAFF.

The V and J genes are TRBV10-3 and TRBJ2-1; TRBD2 aligns across 12 bases. The CDR3 is 16 amino acids. CDR1 ENHRY and CDR2 SYGVKD come from the germline V gene. Trimming cost V 6 bases and J 4 bases; bases outside gene matches: 7. CDR3 protein: CAIRSTSGGGYNEQFF. The CDR3 bases are TGTGCCATCAGATCGACTAGCGGGGGAGGTTACAATGAGCAGTTCTTC.